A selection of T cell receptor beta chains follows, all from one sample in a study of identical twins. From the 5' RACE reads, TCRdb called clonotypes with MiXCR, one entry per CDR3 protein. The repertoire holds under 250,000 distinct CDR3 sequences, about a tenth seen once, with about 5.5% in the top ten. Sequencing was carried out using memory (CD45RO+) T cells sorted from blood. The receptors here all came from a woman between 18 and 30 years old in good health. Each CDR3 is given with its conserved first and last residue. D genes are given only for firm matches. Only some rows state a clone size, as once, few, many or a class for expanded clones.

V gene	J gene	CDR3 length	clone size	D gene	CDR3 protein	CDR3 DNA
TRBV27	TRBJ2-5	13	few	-	CASSRYPEETQYF	TGTGCCAGCAGCCGTTACCCCGAAGAGACCCAGTACTTC
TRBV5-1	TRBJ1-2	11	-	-	CASSLNGGYTF	TGCGCCAGCAGCTTGAACGGCGGCTACACCTTC
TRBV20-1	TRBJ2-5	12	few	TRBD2	CSARSGAETQYF	TGCAGTGCGAGAAGCGGGGCAGAGACCCAGTACTTC
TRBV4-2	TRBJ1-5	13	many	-	CASSQQGYQPQHF	TGTGCCAGCAGCCAACAGGGATATCAGCCCCAGCATTTT
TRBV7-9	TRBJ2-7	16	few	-	CASSFSGSWASYEQYF	TGTGCCAGCAGCTTCTCCGGGTCTTGGGCCTCCTACGAGCAGTACTTC
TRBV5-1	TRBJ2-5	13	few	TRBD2	CASRPGGVETQYF	TGCGCCAGCAGGCCGGGGGGTGTGGAGACCCAGTACTTC
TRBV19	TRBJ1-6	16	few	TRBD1	CASSAWTGGLGSPLHF	TGTGCCAGTAGTGCATGGACAGGGGGCTTAGGCTCACCCCTCCACTTT
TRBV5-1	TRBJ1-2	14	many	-	CASSLEISSYGYTF	TGCGCCAGCAGCTTGGAAATCAGCAGCTATGGCTACACCTTC
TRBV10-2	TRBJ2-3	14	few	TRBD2	CASRFSGSTDTQYF	TGCGCCAGCAGGTTTAGCGGGAGCACAGATACGCAGTATTTT
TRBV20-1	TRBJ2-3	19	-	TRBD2	CSARDWWASGGTYTDTQYF	TGCAGTGCTAGAGATTGGTGGGCTAGCGGGGGGACGTACACAGATACGCAGTATTTT
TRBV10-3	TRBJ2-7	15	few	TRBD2	CAISESTSGSTEQYF	TGTGCCATCAGTGAGTCTACTAGCGGGAGTACCGAGCAGTACTTC
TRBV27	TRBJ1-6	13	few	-	CASSLSGPGTLHF	TGTGCCAGCAGTTTATCAGGGCCCGGGACCCTCCACTTT
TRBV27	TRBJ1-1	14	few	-	CASSLGRGGTEAFF	TGTGCCAGCAGCTTGGGAAGGGGCGGCACTGAAGCTTTCTTT
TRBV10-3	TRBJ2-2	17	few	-	CAISELLDTLDTGELFF	TGTGCCATCAGTGAGCTCCTAGACACGCTTGACACCGGGGAGCTGTTTTTT
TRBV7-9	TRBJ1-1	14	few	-	CASSLDVRNTEAFF	TGTGCCAGCAGCTTAGATGTGAGGAACACTGAAGCTTTCTTT
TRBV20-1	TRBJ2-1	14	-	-	CSARPTSHVGEQFF	TGCAGTGCTAGGCCCACTAGCCATGTAGGCGAGCAGTTCTTC
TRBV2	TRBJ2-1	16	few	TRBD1	CASSDSAGQAFGEQFF	TGTGCCAGCAGTGATTCCGCCGGACAGGCCTTCGGAGAGCAGTTCTTC
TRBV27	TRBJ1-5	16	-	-	CASSLTASRGVQPQHF	TGTGCCAGCAGTTTAACGGCTTCCCGAGGGGTTCAGCCCCAGCATTTT
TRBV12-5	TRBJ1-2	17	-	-	CASGLLRSWTVGMSYTF	TGTGCTAGTGGTTTGTTAAGGTCCTGGACAGTGGGAATGAGCTACACCTTC
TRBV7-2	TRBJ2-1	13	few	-	CASSLWVIYEQFF	TGTGCCAGCAGCCTGTGGGTAATCTATGAGCAGTTCTTC
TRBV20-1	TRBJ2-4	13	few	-	CSATPGFKNIQYF	TGCAGTGCTACCCCGGGATTCAAAAACATTCAGTACTTC
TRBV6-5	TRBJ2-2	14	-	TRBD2	CASSYREGIGELFF	TGTGCCAGCAGTTATCGGGAGGGCATCGGGGAGCTGTTTTTT
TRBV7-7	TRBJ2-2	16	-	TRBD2	CASSPSAGGASGELFF	TGTGCCAGCAGCCCCTCAGCGGGAGGGGCTTCGGGGGAGCTGTTTTTT
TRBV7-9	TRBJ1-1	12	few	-	CASSSGRSRAFF	TGTGCCAGCAGCTCTGGCCGATCCAGAGCTTTCTTT
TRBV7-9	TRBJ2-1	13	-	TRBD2	CASSWTSVGEQFF	TGTGCCAGCAGCTGGACTAGCGTTGGTGAGCAGTTCTTC
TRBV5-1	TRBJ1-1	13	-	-	CASSLGWNTEAFF	TGCGCCAGCAGCTTGGGGTGGAACACTGAAGCTTTCTTT
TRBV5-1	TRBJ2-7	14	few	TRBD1	CASSSDRGTYEQYF	TGCGCCAGCAGTTCCGACAGGGGGACCTACGAGCAGTACTTC
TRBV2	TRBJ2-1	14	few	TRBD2	CASSGDRTSFEQFF	TGTGCCAGCAGTGGCGATAGGACTAGTTTTGAGCAGTTCTTC